This T cell receptor (beta chain) originates from a study of lymphopenia after photon versus proton radiotherapy. Findings of the study overall: After lymphocyte nadir, photon-treated repertoires showed oligoclonal expansion, especially CD8+ Temra. Only patients who died were analyzed for survival; proton advantage is unproven. Under photons, naive T cells and diversity fell while effector/memory populations rose. Larger post-nadir TCR diversity loss correlated inversely with survival in deceased patients.

Sequenced by immunoSEQ multiplex PCR; TCRdb stores in-frame clones only, minus some. Here the sample spans more than 70,000 clones, 83% being singletons. A word on this clone: Its antigen remains unidentified.

CDR1 is MDHEN and CDR2 is SYDVKM in the germline V gene. Trimming at V came to 5 bases and at J to 3 bases, leaving 9 bases not matched to a gene. The CDR3 runs 15 residues. This receptor was obtained from a man between 60 and 75 years old with pancreatic cancer. Specimen: peripheral blood, collected from a patient treated with proton-based radiotherapy. V and J are TRBV28 and TRBJ2-7; TRBD2 matches at 8 bases. The CDR3 region has the DNA TGTGCCAGCAGTCCCGGGGGCGGGAGGATCTACGAGCAGTACTTC. Translating it yields CASSPGGGRIYEQYF. The variable domain in full, with the rest retrieved from reference TRBV28 and TRBJ2-7, is DVKVTQSSRYLVKRTGEKVFLECVQDMDHENMFWYRQDPGLGLRLIYFSYDVKMKEKGDIPEGYSVSREKKERFSLILESASTNQTSMYLCASSPGGGRIYEQYFGPGTRLTVT.